This T cell receptor beta chain is drawn from a study of breast tumors, draining lymph nodes, adjacent tissues. Overall study findings and caveats: The lymph node origin of tumor T cells was framed as consistent with a hypothesis, not demonstrated. Tumor and nontumor repertoires were significantly more similar in luminal-like than in basal-like breast cancer. Tumor repertoires ranked between lymph nodes and nontumor tissue in diversity, with V and J gene preferences.

Breast cancer patients provided tissue from their axillary draining lymph nodes. The CDR3 covers 15 residues. In germline, CDR1 is LNHDA, CDR2 SQIVND (reference sequence). Remarks on this clonotype: Its specificity is unknown. Germline and junction disagree at one end, which may indicate a read error.

TCRdb analysed the multiplex PCR reads with MiXCR anew, one entry per CDR3 protein. The data contain 250,000 or so distinct CDR3 sequences, 30% of them singletons. This TCR was sampled from a female donor with breast cancer. Some clones in this sample may be carry-over from other donors' samples. Material: axillary lymph node tissue. The chain employs TRBV19 and TRBJ2-3, with D unclear. The CDR3 here is CASSFSHRATNTQYF. The CDR3 region has the DNA TGTGCCAGTAGTTTCTCTCACAGAGCCACAAATACGCAGTATTTT. The whole variable domain, filled in from reference TRBV19 and TRBJ2-3, reads DGGITQSPKYLFRKEGQNVTLSCEQNLNHDAMYWYRQDPGQGLRLIYYSQIVNDFQKGDIAEGYSVSREKKESFPLTVTSAQKNPTAFYLCASSFSHRATNTQYFGPGTRLTVL.